The following is a TCR beta chain sequence with its context. The antigen is not known. The data stem from a study of cytomegalovirus exposure and HLA in healthy donors. Study-wide points: The authors enumerated over 150 TCR beta chains as linked to cytomegalovirus. Most TCR sequences were uncommon, yet certain public TCRs appeared in many donors. When analyzed later, a missense DCLRE1C variant was found to be linked to TCR beta V- and J-gene trimming.

Both 60 Vbeta primers and 13 Jbeta primers went into the PCR. The repertoire was sequenced with immunoSEQ multiplex PCR; TCRdb's copy has only in-frame clones and lacks some. The sample consists of 150,000 or so clones, more than 70% of them appearing once. The V gene's germline CDR1 is MGHDK and CDR2 SYGVNS. This CDR3 is built from 15 residues. The junction had 6 bases not matched to a gene; V was cut back by 3 bases and J by 5 bases. This chain links TRBV25-1 with TRBJ1-5, with TRBD1 identical over 8 bases. The sequence was collected from a man aged 35-49 years in good health and CMV-seronegative. Material: PBMCs. The CDR3 is CASSDSGGGDQPQHF. For the CDR3, the DNA is TGTGCCAGCAGTGATTCAGGGGGCGGAGATCAGCCCCAGCATTTT.